The 13 T cell receptor beta chains in this list originate from one sample, sequenced in a study of blood T cells in healthy people across ages. A J-beta primer mix and a sample-barcoded 5' primer were used in a second PCR of about 7 to 12 cycles. In TCRdb, the 5' RACE reads were re-called with MiXCR into one record per CDR3 protein. The data show 550,000 to 750,000 distinct CDR3 sequences, approximately 21% seen once. The sequenced material came from blood. These receptors originate from a man aged 65 to 79 in good health.

The V call is TRBV6-1, the J call TRBJ1-6, with D possibly being TRBD1 (5 bases). The CDR3 is made up of 12 amino acids. Germline CDR1 reads MNHNS; CDR2 reads SASEGT. V gave up 7 bases and J gave up 6 bases, with 7 bases separating them. CDR3 DNA sequence: TGTGCCAGCATCCAGGGTAATTCACCCCTCCACTTT. Residues: CASIQGNSPLHF.

V and J are TRBV6-5 and TRBJ2-5; D is tentatively TRBD1 or TRBD2 (5 bases each). The CDR3 length is 14 residues. Germline V gene data show CDR1 as MNHEY and CDR2 as SVGAGI. V was trimmed by 0 bases and J by 1 base, leaving 6 bases between them. The chain's CDR3 is CASSYSGTQETQYF. The CDR3, as DNA: TGTGCCAGCAGTTACTCCGGGACCCAAGAGACCCAGTACTTC.

This clonotype was detected only a few times. The chain carries TRBV20-1 and TRBJ2-3; 7 bases line up with TRBD1. CDR1 and CDR2 (germline): DFQATT, SNEGSKA (reference sequence). CDR3 length: 13 residues. Trimming at V came to 0 bases and at J to 6 bases, leaving 3 bases not matched to a gene. CDR3 bases: TGCAGTGCTAGAGAAACGACAGGGGATACGCAGTATTTT. It codes for CSARETTGDTQYF.

The table lists this clonotype with many counts. The J gene is TRBJ1-1, the V gene TRBV29-1, with D tentatively TRBD1 (6 bases). V lost 6 bases and J 4 bases, leaving 18 bases between the germline ends. From germline, CDR1 is SQVTM and CDR2 ANQGSEA. This CDR3 is 14 amino acids long. The CDR3 region is CSVVGPGAGTEAFF. The CDR3 DNA follows: TGCAGCGTCGTTGGTCCGGGGGCGGGCACTGAAGCTTTCTTT.

This chain joins TRBV6-5 and TRBJ2-1; TRBD2 might be the D (6 bases). The V gene's germline CDR1 is MNHEY and CDR2 SVGAGI. The CDR3 is 15 amino acids. The V gene lost 0 bases and the J gene lost 4 bases, with 10 bases spanning the gap. The CDR3 region is CASSYSGGKYNEQFF. CDR3 DNA sequence: TGTGCCAGCAGTTACTCTGGGGGGAAATACAATGAGCAGTTCTTC.

This clonotype was found a few times. V gene TRBV5-6 combines with J gene TRBJ2-3; TRBD1 matches 7 bases. The CDR3 is 15 amino acids. Germline V lookup: CDR1 SGHDT, CDR2 YYEEEE. V lost 4 bases, J lost 3 bases, and 8 bases stayed unmatched. The CDR3 is CASSLPTGLTDTQYF. DNA for the CDR3: TGTGCCAGCAGCCTACCGACAGGGTTGACAGATACGCAGTATTTT.

V and J are TRBV7-2 and TRBJ2-5; 8 positions match TRBD1. Trimming removed 4 bases from V and 5 bases from J; junction bases left unmatched: 12. The germline CDR1 and CDR2 sequences are SGHTA and FQGNSA. The CDR3 spans 16 residues. Here the CDR3 DNA reads TGTGCCAGCAGCTCGCAAGCCCCAGGGGGCGAGGAGACCCAGTACTTC. Its protein is CASSSQAPGGEETQYF.

This clonotype was counted a few times. The chain links TRBV7-8 to TRBJ2-6, with D possibly TRBD2 on 5 matching bases. Germline lookup yields CDR1 SGHVS and CDR2 FQNEAQ. Trimming removed 4 bases at V and 2 bases at J, with 18 bases between. The CDR3 is 18 amino acids. CDR3 coding DNA: TGTGCCAGCAGCTCGGACGGGAAAGCTAGACCTGGGGCCAACGTCCTGACTTTC. This encodes CASSSDGKARPGANVLTF.

In its sample, this clonotype was seen a few times. V and J are TRBV4-3 and TRBJ2-2; 11 positions agree with TRBD2. This CDR3 contains 15 residues. Germline V gives CDR1 LGHNA, CDR2 YSLEER. V was clipped by 0 bases and J by 11 bases; unmatched bases: 5. DNA of the CDR3: TGCGCCAGCAGCCAAGACACTAGCGGGAGTCGTGAGCTGTTTTTT. Its protein product is CASSQDTSGSRELFF.

Comments on this clonotype: At one of its ends the junction is not consistent with the germline gene, which may arise from a read error. The J gene is TRBJ2-2, the V gene TRBV28; 12 nucleotides agree with TRBD1. Germline V gives CDR1 MDHEN, CDR2 SYDVKM. The CDR3 runs 15 residues. The CDR3 protein is CASKPGQGATGELLF. The CDR3 DNA follows: TGTGCCAGCAAACCGGGACAGGGGGCCACCGGGGAGCTGCTTTTT. Full variable domain (outside the CDR3, taken from reference TRBV28 and TRBJ2-2): DVKVTQSSRYLVKRTGEKVFLECVQDMDHENMFWYRQDPGLGLRLIYFSYDVKMKEKGDIPEGYSVSREKKERFSLILESASTNQTSMYLCASKPGQGATGELLFGEGSRLTVL.

In its sample, this clonotype was seen many times. The chain combines TRBV12-3 or TRBV12-4 with TRBJ2-1, with 8 positions matching TRBD2. There are 15 residues in the CDR3. Losses at the gene ends were 5 bases for V and 4 bases for J; bases not matched to a gene: 7. CDR3 bases: TGTGCCAGCAGTCCCGGGGGCGGGGGGTACAATGAGCAGTTCTTC. It encodes CASSPGGGGYNEQFF.

CDR3 protein: CASSYRDHSNEQFF. Here the CDR3 DNA reads TGCGCCAGCAGCTACCGGGACCATTCCAATGAGCAGTTCTTC. The V gene is TRBV5-1, the J gene TRBJ2-5; either TRBD1 or TRBD2 may supply D (5 bases each). The J call could be wrong; TRBJ2-1 is a better fit for the DNA end. Germline lookup yields CDR1 SGHRS and CDR2 YFSETQ. This CDR3 has 14 residues.

Points on this clonotype: A junction end diverges from the germline sequence, so it may reflect a read error. CDR3 sequence reads: CTSSQLIDYEQYF. The CDR3 DNA is TGCACCAGCAGCCAACTGATTGACTACGAGCAGTACTTC. The chain links TRBV4-1 to TRBJ2-7; D unclear. Germline CDR1 reads MGHRA; CDR2 reads YSYEKL. CDR3 size: 13 residues.